The 22 T cell receptor beta chains below come from one sample, sequenced in a study of cytomegalovirus exposure and HLA in healthy donors. The PCR was carried out with 60 Vbeta primers and 13 Jbeta primers. The repertoire was sequenced with immunoSEQ multiplex PCR; TCRdb's copy has only in-frame clones and lacks some. The data hold about 94,000 clones, with roughly 80% observed a single time. Sequencing input: PBMCs. The receptors were gathered from a woman aged 55-70 years in good health and CMV-seronegative.

The J gene is TRBJ2-7, the V gene TRBV21-1; the D call of TRBD2 is as the table states it, not checked on the DNA. TRBV21-1 is deemed a pseudogene. The CDR3 contains 14 residues. CDR3 in DNA: TGTGCCAGCAGCAAAGAAAAGTGGAGAGACGAGCAGTACTTC. It codes for CASSKEKWRDEQYF.

The chain joins TRBV30 to TRBJ2-7; 7 bases agree with TRBD2. CDR1 is GTSNPN and CDR2 is SVGIG in the germline V gene (reference sequence). V lost 2 bases, J lost 0 bases, and 4 bases stayed unmatched. CDR3 size: 14 residues. The CDR3 reads CAWSHLADSYEQYF. The CDR3 nucleotides read TGTGCCTGGAGTCATCTAGCGGACTCCTACGAGCAGTACTTC.

This clone turned up a few times. The chain carries TRBV6-1 and TRBJ1-2; 9 nucleotides line up with TRBD1. The CDR3 is made up of 17 amino acids. J lost 8 bases, V lost 0 bases, and 13 bases had no gene match. The germline gives CDR1 MNHNS, CDR2 SASEGT. For the CDR3, the DNA is TGTGCCAGCAGTGAAGCCGGGACAGGGACTTTTATTACAGGCTACACCTTC. This sequence encodes CASSEAGTGTFITGYTF.

This chain joins TRBV19 and TRBJ2-3; D might be TRBD1 (6 bases). V was clipped by 4 bases and J by 2 bases, with 13 bases between them. Germline loops: CDR1 LNHDA, CDR2 SQIVND (reference sequence). The CDR3 totals 15 residues. As DNA, the CDR3 is TGTGCCAGTAGTAATTTGGCAGGGGCCACAGATACGCAGTATTTT. Amino acids: CASSNLAGATDTQYF.

The chain employs TRBV20-1 and TRBJ1-1; D call uncertain. The CDR3 is 11 residues long. Germline CDR1 is DFQATT and CDR2 is SNEGSKA (reference sequence). V shed 6 bases and J shed 6 bases, with 11 bases lying between them. CDR3 residues: CSAPRRAEAFF. CDR3 nucleotide sequence: TGCAGTGCCCCACGGAGGGCTGAAGCTTTCTTT.

J is TRBJ2-2 and V is TRBV29-1, with unresolved D. The CDR3 is 13 amino acids. Germline V lookup: CDR1 SQVTM, CDR2 ANQGSEA. Trimming took 0 bases from V and 4 from J, leaving 6 bases between them. CDR3 loop: CSVEEAITGELFF. The CDR3 region has the DNA TGCAGCGTTGAAGAAGCCATCACCGGGGAGCTGTTTTTT.

The V gene is TRBV5-6, the J gene TRBJ2-7; weak D call: TRBD2 (6 bases). This CDR3 contains 15 residues. CDR1 is SGHDT, CDR2 YYEEEE, per germline. The germline V and J ends were trimmed by 1 base and 3 bases, with 14 bases remaining between them. The CDR3: CASSLPRRAGYEQYF. The CDR3 DNA reads TGTGCCAGCAGCTTGCCGAGGAGGGCCGGCTACGAGCAGTACTTC.

The chain has TRBV9 and TRBJ1-1; 7 bases match TRBD1. The J segment lost 4 bases and the V segment lost 3 bases, leaving 12 bases of the junction unmatched. Germline V gene lookup returns CDR1 SGDLS and CDR2 YYNGEE. The CDR3 runs 16 residues. CDR3 in amino acids: CASSARTGTAATEAFF. In DNA form, the CDR3 reads TGTGCCAGCAGCGCCCGGACAGGAACGGCGGCCACTGAAGCTTTCTTT.

This clone appeared a few times. V gene TRBV19 combines with J gene TRBJ1-1, with 9 bases lining up with TRBD1. V lost 5 bases to trimming and J lost 2 bases; unmatched junction nucleotides: 12. Germline V gene data show CDR1 as LNHDA and CDR2 as SQIVND (reference sequence). This CDR3 has 17 amino acids. The CDR3 spells CASSPYPGQGSNTEAFF. DNA for the CDR3: TGTGCCAGTAGTCCTTACCCGGGACAGGGTTCCAACACTGAAGCTTTCTTT.

V gene TRBV7-2 combines with J gene TRBJ2-5; TRBD1 matches 9 bases. Per germline, CDR1 SGHTA and CDR2 FQGNSA. The trim removed 4 bases at V and 6 bases at J, leaving 6 bases unmatched. The CDR3 has 14 amino acids. The CDR3 DNA follows: TGTGCCAGCAGCTCGGGACAGGGCACGAAGACCCAGTACTTC. This gives the protein CASSSGQGTKTQYF.

The genes are TRBV10-2 and TRBJ2-1; 12 bases line up with TRBD2. This CDR3 spans 16 amino acids. V was clipped by 3 bases and J by 8 bases; unmatched bases: 8. The germline V gene has CDR1 WSHSY and CDR2 SAAADI. CDR3 loop: CASSDPTSGSIYEQFF. CDR3 nucleotides: TGCGCCAGCAGTGACCCGACTAGCGGGAGTATATATGAGCAGTTCTTC.

The chain joins TRBV29-1 to TRBJ2-3, with 9 bases that match TRBD1. This CDR3 spans 14 amino acids. Per the germline V gene, CDR1 is SQVTM and CDR2 is ANQGSEA. Unmatched junction bases numbered 8, after V lost 6 bases and J lost 4 bases. The CDR3 region is CSVAGTGKADTQYF. As DNA, the CDR3 is TGCAGCGTCGCCGGGACAGGGAAGGCAGATACGCAGTATTTT.

V gene TRBV4-1 combines with J gene TRBJ1-4, with 7 bases matching TRBD1. This CDR3 has 15 residues. Germline loops: CDR1 MGHRA, CDR2 YSYEKL. J gave up 4 bases and V 2 bases, and 4 bases lay outside the gene matches. The CDR3 bases are TGCGCCAGCAGCCAACGGACAGGCGGTAATGAAAAACTGTTTTTT. It translates to CASSQRTGGNEKLFF.

The J gene is TRBJ1-5, the V gene TRBV6-6; D unclear. The ends were cut back, 7 bases at V and 5 bases at J, with 18 bases in the middle. The CDR3 has 15 amino acids. CDR1 is MNHNY and CDR2 is SVGAGI in the germline V gene (reference sequence). The CDR3 DNA follows: TGTGCCAGCATTCCCGATCGGGGTTTCGATCAGCCCCAGCATTTT. It codes for CASIPDRGFDQPQHF.

The chain carries TRBV5-1 and TRBJ1-1; 11 positions match TRBD1. This CDR3 is 17 amino acids long. CDR1 and CDR2 (germline): SGHRS, YFSETQ. Unmatched junction bases numbered 8, after V lost 4 bases and J lost 0 bases. The CDR3 is CASSPGQGAELNTEAFF. The CDR3 DNA reads as TGCGCCAGCAGCCCCGGACAGGGGGCTGAGCTGAACACTGAAGCTTTCTTT.

The V gene is TRBV2, the J gene TRBJ1-4, with D possibly being TRBD1 (5 bases). Deletions cut 2 bases from V and 4 bases from J, with 8 bases between. The CDR3 is 14 amino acids. Per germline, CDR1 SNHLY and CDR2 FYNNEI. The chain's CDR3 is CASSERQGNEKLFF. DNA of the CDR3: TGTGCCAGCAGTGAACGGCAGGGTAATGAAAAACTGTTTTTT.

The V and J genes are TRBV19 and TRBJ2-7; 10 nucleotides match TRBD1. CDR1 LNHDA and CDR2 SQIVND come from the germline V gene (reference sequence). The V segment lost 6 bases and the J segment 9 bases; nucleotides outside the gene matches: 8. This CDR3 comprises 13 residues. DNA for the CDR3: TGTGCCAGTAGCCCCGGACAGGGGGTTCGGCAGTACTTC. It is translated as CASSPGQGVRQYF.

This rearrangement joins TRBV27 to TRBJ2-1; perhaps TRBD1 as D (5 bases). From germline, CDR1 is MNHEY and CDR2 SMNVEV (reference sequence). Trimming pared 2 bases from V and 5 bases from J, leaving 22 bases between. This CDR3 region has 18 residues. The CDR3 loop is CASSLRFIATAKNNEQFF. DNA for the CDR3: TGTGCCAGCAGTTTACGGTTTATCGCGACAGCCAAAAACAATGAGCAGTTCTTC.

This chain joins TRBV6-5 and TRBJ1-1; 7 bases line up with TRBD1. J lost 4 bases, V lost 3 bases, and 5 bases had no gene match. This CDR3 has 14 residues. The V gene's germline CDR1 is MNHEY and CDR2 SVGAGI. As DNA, the CDR3 is TGTGCCAGCAGTTATGTGCCAGGGGGCACTGAAGCTTTCTTT. Its translation is CASSYVPGGTEAFF.

This chain connects TRBV7-9 to TRBJ1-2; no clear D. This CDR3 comprises 11 residues. Per germline, CDR1 SEHNR and CDR2 FQNEAQ (reference sequence). V shed 4 bases and J shed 7 bases, with 7 bases lying between them. CDR3 bases: TGTGCCAGCAGCTCTGGAGGTGGCTACACCTTC. Residues: CASSSGGGYTF.

This chain uses TRBV27 with TRBJ1-2, with a weak D call TRBD1 (6 bases). This CDR3 contains 14 residues. Germline CDR1 is MNHEY and CDR2 is SMNVEV (reference sequence). V gave up 2 bases and J gave up 5 bases, with 12 bases separating them. CDR3 DNA sequence: TGTGCCAGCAGTTTAAACAGGGAGAGTTATGGCTACACCTTC. Amino acid sequence: CASSLNRESYGYTF.

V usage is TRBV13 and J usage is TRBJ1-1; tentatively, D is TRBD1 (6 bases). The CDR3 is made up of 14 amino acids. V lost 5 bases, J lost 5 bases, and 15 bases lay in between. Looked up from germline, CDR1 is PRHDT and CDR2 is FYEKMQ (reference sequence). CDR3 protein: CASSPAQGRTEAFF. In nucleotides, the CDR3 is TGTGCCAGCAGCCCGGCACAGGGAAGAACTGAAGCTTTCTTT.